What follows are 3 T cell receptor beta chains derived from one specimen sequenced in a study of blood T cell repertoires in COVID-19. Profiled with immunoSEQ multiplex PCR; TCRdb holds only in-frame clones, not every one. The sample has some 190,000 clones, about 88% seen once. Sequences were obtained from peripheral blood. The receptor source for this set is a woman aged 40 to 50 who had recovered from COVID-19.

The CDR3 coding sequence is TGTGCCAGCAGAAAAAACAGGAACACCGGGGAGCTGTTTTTT. This translates into CASRKNRNTGELFF. This rearrangement joins TRBV5-8 to TRBJ2-2; D unresolved. Germline V gives CDR1 SGHTS, CDR2 YDEGEE. The CDR3 extends over 14 amino acids. V was trimmed by 5 bases and J by 1 base, leaving 9 bases between them.

This clone has more than one count but fewer than ten. The chain is built from TRBV4-2 and TRBJ2-7; 8 bases map to TRBD2. The V gene end was trimmed by 1 base and the J gene end by 0 bases; junction bases not matched to a gene: 5. This CDR3 comprises 16 residues. Germline V gene sequence: CDR1 LGHNA, CDR2 YNFKEQ. CDR3 protein: CASSQGGLGSSYEQYF. In nucleotides, the CDR3 is TGTGCCAGCAGCCAAGGGGGACTAGGGAGCTCCTACGAGCAGTACTTC.

This clone was detected once. The chain links TRBV11-2 to TRBJ2-5; 10 bases fit TRBD1. Unmatched junction bases numbered 5, after V lost 5 bases and J lost 2 bases. The germline V gene has CDR1 SGHAT and CDR2 FQNNGV. The CDR3 has 15 amino acids. As DNA, the CDR3 is TGTGCCAGCAGCGCACGGGACAGGGGTCAAGAGACCCAGTACTTC. Its protein is CASSARDRGQETQYF.